This passage covers 32 T cell receptor beta chains from one sample sequenced in a study of T cells in Graves' hyperthyroidism and ophthalmopathy. Amplified TCR beta CDR3 regions derived from RNA transcripts. Initially, a first-round RT-PCR of the TCR CDR3 employed the HTBI primer set. TCRdb analysed the multiplex PCR reads with MiXCR anew, one entry per CDR3 protein. The table has 300,000 to 450,000 distinct CDR3 sequences, 15% to 20% seen once. Sequencing input: blood. All receptors derive from a woman in her thirties or forties with Graves' ophthalmopathy.

Points on this clonotype: The junction and the germline gene differ at one end; a read error may be behind it. The genes are TRBV27 and TRBJ2-7; 9 bases line up with TRBD2. This CDR3 has 17 residues. Germline V lookup: CDR1 MNHEY, CDR2 SMNVEV (reference sequence). CDR3 nucleotides: TGTGCCAGCAGTTTTCTACGCCTCGTGACTAGCGGATACGAGCAGTGCTTC. This translates into CASSFLRLVTSGYEQCF.

The rearrangement links TRBV6-2 or TRBV6-3 to TRBJ1-2, with a weak D call TRBD1 (5 bases). Trimming left V 0 bases short and J 0 bases short, with 17 bases between. The CDR3 consists of 18 residues. Germline V gene lookup returns CDR1 MNHEY and CDR2 SVGEGT. CDR3 amino acids: CASSYSFGRTQTNYGYTF. The CDR3 DNA sequence: TGTGCCAGCAGTTACTCTTTCGGTCGGACACAGACTAACTATGGCTACACCTTC.

Many counts were recorded for this clonotype. The chain links TRBV4-1 to TRBJ2-5, with TRBD2 identical over 7 bases. V trimming: 1 base; J trimming: 2 bases; junction bases outside the gene matches: 7. The CDR3 runs 16 residues. Germline loops: CDR1 MGHRA, CDR2 YSYEKL. The CDR3 nucleotides are TGCGCCAGCAGCCAAGTTCCTAGCGGTCTTCAAGAGACCCAGTACTTC. This codes for CASSQVPSGLQETQYF.

This clonotype was counted at least ten times. This chain joins TRBV12-3 or TRBV12-4 and TRBJ1-1; 7 nucleotides align to TRBD1. V dropped 6 bases and J dropped 9; count of bases not matched to a gene: 13. This CDR3 is 14 amino acids long. CDR3 in amino acids: CASSQGVMGAQAFF. CDR3 in DNA: TGTGCCAGCAGCCAGGGGGTCATGGGGGCACAAGCTTTCTTT.

There are a few counts of this clonotype. This chain joins TRBV12-3 or TRBV12-4 and TRBJ2-2; 9 bases are a match to TRBD1. The V and J ends lost 5 bases and 1 base, in that order; junction bases with no gene match: 11. This CDR3 is 18 amino acids long. The CDR3 reads CASSNPGQGTLNTGELFF. The CDR3 DNA sequence: TGTGCCAGCAGTAACCCGGGACAGGGTACCCTGAACACCGGGGAGCTGTTTTTT.

This clonotype was recorded many times. CDR3 region: CASSPSGDYNEQYF. The CDR3 nucleotides read TGTGCCAGCAGCCCCTCAGGGGACTATAACGAGCAGTACTTC. The gene calls are TRBV9 and TRBJ2-7; a possible D gene is TRBD2 (7 bases). CDR1 SGDLS and CDR2 YYNGEE come from the germline V gene. The ends were cut back, 4 bases at V and 5 bases at J, with 16 bases in the middle. CDR3 size: 14 residues.

This clonotype came up many times. The J gene is TRBJ1-2, the V gene TRBV6-1; 7 nucleotides match TRBD1. The germline V gene has CDR1 MNHNS and CDR2 SASEGT. Unmatched junction bases numbered 6, after V lost 0 bases and J lost 2 bases. This CDR3 has 16 residues. CDR3 loop: CASSEAMAGGNYGYTF. CDR3 sequence (DNA): TGTGCCAGCAGTGAAGCAATGGCAGGGGGGAACTATGGCTACACCTTC.

This clonotype was detected ten times or more. The chain combines TRBV27 with TRBJ1-2; 7 bases are shared with TRBD1. This CDR3 has 14 residues. Looked up from germline, CDR1 is MNHEY and CDR2 is SMNVEV (reference sequence). Germline trimming cut 6 bases from V and 0 bases from J; bases unmatched to any gene: 4. The CDR3 DNA reads as TGTGCCAGCAGCACCGGGACAGCTAACTATGGCTACACCTTC. It yields the protein CASSTGTANYGYTF.

This clonotype was observed at least ten times. The gene calls are TRBV5-1 and TRBJ2-5; 9 bases are a match to TRBD2. The CDR3 consists of 16 residues. Trimming removed 0 bases from V and 4 bases from J; junction bases left unmatched: 7. Germline assignment: CDR1 SGHRS and CDR2 YFSETQ. The CDR3, as DNA: TGCGCCAGCAGCTTGGAGGGTAGCGGGAGAGGAGAGACCCAGTACTTC. It encodes CASSLEGSGRGETQYF.

The rearrangement uses TRBV28 and TRBJ1-6; 7 positions agree with TRBD1. Trimming removed 10 bases from V and 6 bases from J; junction bases left unmatched: 6. This CDR3 contains 13 residues. CDR1 is MDHEN and CDR2 is SYDVKM in the germline V gene. This CDR3 reads CATADRPNSPLHF. In DNA form, the CDR3 reads TGTGCCACGGCGGACAGGCCTAATTCACCCCTCCACTTT.

This clonotype was observed many times. This chain connects TRBV12-3 or TRBV12-4 to TRBJ1-1; D perhaps matches TRBD1 (5 bases). The CDR3 is 14 residues long. The V end lost 7 bases, the J end lost 4 bases, and 16 bases lay between the germline ends. CDR3 nucleotides: TGTGCCAGCACCCTGGGACCTCCCAGCACTGAAGCTTTCTTT. Its protein product is CASTLGPPSTEAFF.

This clonotype occurred many times. The chain combines TRBV6-2 or TRBV6-3 with TRBJ2-3; 7 nucleotides match TRBD2. Germline V lookup: CDR1 MNHEY, CDR2 SVGEGT. CDR3 size: 14 residues. After removal of 6 bases from V and 0 bases from J, the junction contained 3 bases not matched to a gene. The DNA for the CDR3 is TGTGCCAGCAGACGCGGGAGTAGCACAGATACGCAGTATTTT. Its protein is CASRRGSSTDTQYF.

This clonotype was seen repeatedly, ten times or more. V gene TRBV19 combines with J gene TRBJ2-7; D is possibly TRBD2 (6 bases). Per germline, CDR1 LNHDA and CDR2 SQIVND (reference sequence). V lost 6 bases, J lost 1 base, and 22 bases lay in between. The CDR3 contains 17 residues. CDR3: CASSTTPPGSGSYEQYF. In DNA form, the CDR3 reads TGTGCCAGTAGCACGACCCCCCCCGGGAGCGGATCCTACGAGCAGTACTTC. Variable domain in full (rest from reference TRBV19 and TRBJ2-7): DGGITQSPKYLFRKEGQNVTLSCEQNLNHDAMYWYRQDPGQGLRLIYYSQIVNDFQKGDIAEGYSVSREKKESFPLTVTSAQKNPTAFYLCASSTTPPGSGSYEQYFGPGTRLTVT.

This clonotype was counted many times. The chain employs TRBV28 and TRBJ1-5; the D gene is possibly TRBD1 (5 bases). Germline lookup yields CDR1 MDHEN and CDR2 SYDVKM. Deletions cut 2 bases from V and 4 bases from J, with 12 bases between. The CDR3 has 15 residues. The CDR3 spells CASSLGQGRNQPQHF. The CDR3 DNA sequence: TGTGCCAGCAGTTTAGGGCAGGGTAGGAATCAGCCCCAGCATTTT.

The table lists this clonotype with many counts. V gene TRBV6-1 combines with J gene TRBJ1-2; 7 positions agree with TRBD1. J lost 0 bases, V lost 7 bases, and 14 bases had no gene match. The CDR3 is made up of 17 amino acids. In germline, CDR1 is MNHNS, CDR2 SASEGT. The CDR3 here is CASTRDPSGGANYGYTF. DNA for the CDR3: TGTGCCAGCACCAGAGACCCCTCAGGGGGAGCTAACTATGGCTACACCTTC.

The chain employs TRBV12-5 and TRBJ1-2, with no clear D. Germline CDR1 LGHNT, CDR2 FRNRAP. Trimming removed 8 bases from V and 3 bases from J, with 16 bases in between. The length of the CDR3 is 14 residues. CDR3 region: CASCRDTFYYGYTF. Written as DNA, the CDR3 is TGTGCTAGTTGCCGGGATACCTTTTACTATGGCTACACCTTC.

This clonotype was seen ten or more times. The chain uses TRBV7-8 and TRBJ2-7; tentative D call: TRBD2 (6 bases). CDR1 and CDR2 (germline): SGHVS, FQNEAQ. V was clipped by 1 base and J by 2 bases, with 15 bases between them. The CDR3 covers 16 residues. The CDR3 sequence: CASSLGGSGPTYEQYF. CDR3 bases: TGTGCCAGCAGCTTAGGAGGGAGCGGGCCCACCTACGAGCAGTACTTC.

Many counts were recorded for this clonotype. J is TRBJ2-7 and V is TRBV6-5, with D perhaps matching TRBD1 or TRBD2 (5 bases each). V lost 4 bases and J 4 bases, leaving 20 bases between the germline ends. Germline CDR1 MNHEY, CDR2 SVGAGI. There are 16 residues in the CDR3. CDR3 residues: CASSWTRDQFLYEQYF. CDR3 in DNA: TGTGCCAGCAGTTGGACCCGGGACCAATTCTTGTACGAGCAGTACTTC.

This clonotype has ten or more counts. J is TRBJ1-5 and V is TRBV6-2 or TRBV6-3, with a possible D match to TRBD1 (5 bases). Between the trimmed V and J ends, which lost 7 bases and 0 bases, there was a span of 13 bases. Germline CDR1 is MNHEY and CDR2 is SVGEGT. The CDR3 loop spans 15 amino acids. CDR3 coding DNA: TGTGCCAGCACCATCGACAGCGGTAGCAATCAGCCCCAGCATTTT. The encoded protein is CASTIDSGSNQPQHF.

The table lists this clonotype with many counts. The J gene is TRBJ1-1, the V gene TRBV6-5; TRBD1 agrees at 7 bases. Trimming took 7 bases from V and 4 from J; bases not matched to a gene: 12. The CDR3 covers 15 residues. In germline, CDR1 is MNHEY, CDR2 SVGAGI. The DNA of the CDR3 is TGTGCCAGCATCGAACTCGGGACAGCTCCCACTGAAGCTTTCTTT. Its translation is CASIELGTAPTEAFF.

This clonotype came up many times. The chain joins TRBV7-2 to TRBJ2-5, with D possibly TRBD1 on 6 matching bases. The germline V gene encodes CDR1 SGHTA and CDR2 FQGNSA. The CDR3 totals 14 residues. V dropped 2 bases and J dropped 6 bases, with 13 bases sitting between them. The CDR3 region is CASSLRQGLKTQYF. In nucleotides, the CDR3 is TGTGCCAGCAGCTTACGCCAGGGGTTGAAGACCCAGTACTTC.

This clonotype has a count of ten or more. The rearrangement joins TRBV28 to TRBJ2-5; 15 bases are shared with TRBD2. Trimming took 4 bases from V and 6 from J; bases not matched to a gene: 15. This CDR3 comprises 19 residues. The germline CDR1 and CDR2 sequences are MDHEN and SYDVKM. The DNA for the CDR3 is TGTGCCAGCAGTTCCCCCGGACTAGCGGGAGGGCCCGGGTCAAAGACCCAGTACTTC. It specifies CASSSPGLAGGPGSKTQYF.

The table lists this clonotype with many counts. The rearrangement links TRBV6-5 to TRBJ1-5; 7 bases are shared with TRBD1. The length of the CDR3 is 14 residues. After removal of 4 bases from V and 3 bases from J, the junction contained 3 bases not matched to a gene. Looked up from germline, CDR1 is MNHEY and CDR2 is SVGAGI. The CDR3 DNA is TGTGCCAGCAGTTCCAGGGGGAACAATCAGCCCCAGCATTTT. Translating it yields CASSSRGNNQPQHF.

This clonotype was detected many times. The chain recombines TRBV2 with TRBJ1-1; the match to TRBD1 covers 7 bases. CDR3 length equals 13 residues. J gave up 8 bases and V 6 bases, and 9 bases lay outside the gene matches. The germline V gene has CDR1 SNHLY and CDR2 FYNNEI. CDR3: CASRESPGQEAFF. The DNA for the CDR3 is TGTGCCAGCAGGGAATCGCCGGGACAGGAAGCTTTCTTT.

In this sample, this clonotype turned up many times. The chain employs TRBV30 and TRBJ2-2; D gene ambiguous. Germline V gene data show CDR1 as GTSNPN and CDR2 as SVGIG (reference sequence). The CDR3 runs to 12 residues. Trimming stripped 5 bases from V and 6 bases from J, with 10 bases between. CDR3 sequence reads: CAWLSLAGELFF. CDR3 DNA sequence: TGTGCCTGGCTCAGCTTGGCCGGGGAGCTGTTTTTT.

This clonotype appeared a few times. The chain carries TRBV27 and TRBJ2-5, with 14 bases that match TRBD2. This CDR3 has 16 residues. Losses at the gene ends were 4 bases for V and 5 bases for J; bases not matched to a gene: 6. CDR1 and CDR2 from the germline V gene are MNHEY and SMNVEV (reference sequence). The DNA of the CDR3 is TGTGCCAGCAGTTCCCGAGGACTAGCGGGAGGTGAGACCCAGTACTTC. Residues: CASSSRGLAGGETQYF.

This clonotype was seen many times. V gene TRBV6-1 combines with J gene TRBJ1-6; 7 bases line up with TRBD1. The ends lost 2 bases at V and 4 bases at J; junction bases unmatched: 2. This CDR3 has 15 amino acids. Per germline, CDR1 MNHNS and CDR2 SASEGT. As DNA, the CDR3 is TGTGCCAGCAGTGAACGACAGGGTTATAATTCACCCCTCCACTTT. This encodes CASSERQGYNSPLHF.

This clonotype was observed many times. J is TRBJ1-1 and V is TRBV10-1; D is ambiguous. The ends were cut back, 4 bases at V and 0 bases at J, with 9 bases in the middle. The germline CDR1 and CDR2 sequences are WNHNN and SYGVQD (reference sequence). The CDR3 is made up of 14 amino acids. The CDR3 sequence: CASSAGRMNTEAFF. The CDR3 DNA sequence: TGCGCCAGCAGTGCAGGACGGATGAACACTGAAGCTTTCTTT.

In this sample, this clonotype turned up many times. The chain employs TRBV19 and TRBJ2-2, with TRBD1 matching over 9 bases. Germline V gene sequence: CDR1 LNHDA, CDR2 SQIVND (reference sequence). V lost 3 bases and J lost 6; bases outside the gene matches: 2. There are 14 residues in the CDR3. The DNA for the CDR3 is TGTGCCAGTAGTATGAGGACAGGGGCCGGGGAGCTGTTTTTT. This sequence encodes CASSMRTGAGELFF.

This clonotype occurred many times. This sequence joins TRBV24-1 and TRBJ2-2; tentatively, D is TRBD1 (5 bases). CDR1 and CDR2 (germline): KGHDR, SFDVKD. V lost 9 bases to trimming and J lost 4 bases, with 11 bases between them. CDR3 length: 13 amino acids. In DNA, the CDR3 is TGTGCCACCGGTACAGGAGTCACCGGGGAGCTGTTTTTT. As protein: CATGTGVTGELFF.

This clonotype came up many times. The V gene is TRBV6-2 or TRBV6-3, the J gene TRBJ1-1; no clear D gene. Germline assignment: CDR1 MNHEY and CDR2 SVGEGT. V was shortened by 7 bases and J by 5 bases, with 26 bases between the two germline ends. This CDR3 is built from 17 residues. The CDR3 spells CASTNLLANRSRTEAFF. CDR3 in DNA: TGTGCCAGCACCAACCTTCTGGCTAATAGGTCTAGGACTGAAGCTTTCTTT.

This clonotype was recorded a few times. CDR3 in amino acids: CASSERGRGRWNQPQHF. The CDR3 nucleotides read TGTGCCAGCAGTGAACGGGGCAGGGGCCGATGGAATCAGCCCCAGCATTTT. V and J are TRBV6-1 and TRBJ1-5, with a tentative D call TRBD1 (6 bases). Germline CDR1 MNHNS, CDR2 SASEGT. V lost 2 bases to trimming and J lost 4 bases, with 18 bases between them. The CDR3 has 17 amino acids.